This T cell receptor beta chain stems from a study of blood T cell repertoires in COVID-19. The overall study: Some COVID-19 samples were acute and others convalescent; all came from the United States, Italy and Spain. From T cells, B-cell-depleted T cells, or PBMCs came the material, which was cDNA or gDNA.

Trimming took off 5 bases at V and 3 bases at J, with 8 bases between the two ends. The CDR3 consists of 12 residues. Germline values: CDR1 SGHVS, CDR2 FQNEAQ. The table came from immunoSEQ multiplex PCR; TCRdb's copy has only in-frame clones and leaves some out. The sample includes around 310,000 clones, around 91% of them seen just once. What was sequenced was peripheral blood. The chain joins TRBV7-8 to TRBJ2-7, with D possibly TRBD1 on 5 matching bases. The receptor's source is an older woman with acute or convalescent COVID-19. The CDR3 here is CASSPGYYEQYF. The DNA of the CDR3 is TGTGCCAGCAGCCCAGGGTACTACGAGCAGTACTTC.